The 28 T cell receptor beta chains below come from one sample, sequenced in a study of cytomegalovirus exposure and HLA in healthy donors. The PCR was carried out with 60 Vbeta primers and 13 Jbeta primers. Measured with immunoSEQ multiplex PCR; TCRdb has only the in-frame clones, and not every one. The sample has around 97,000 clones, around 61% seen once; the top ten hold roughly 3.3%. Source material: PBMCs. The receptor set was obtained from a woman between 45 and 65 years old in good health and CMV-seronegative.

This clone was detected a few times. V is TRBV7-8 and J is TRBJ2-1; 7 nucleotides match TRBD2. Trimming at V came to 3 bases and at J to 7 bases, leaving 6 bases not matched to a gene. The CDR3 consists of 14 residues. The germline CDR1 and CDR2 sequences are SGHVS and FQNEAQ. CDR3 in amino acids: CASSFPTSRNEQFF. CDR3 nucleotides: TGTGCCAGCAGCTTCCCGACTAGCCGGAATGAGCAGTTCTTC.

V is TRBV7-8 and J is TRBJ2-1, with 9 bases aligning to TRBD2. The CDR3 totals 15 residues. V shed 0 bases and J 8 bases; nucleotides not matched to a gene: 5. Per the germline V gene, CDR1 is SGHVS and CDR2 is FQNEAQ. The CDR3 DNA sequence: TGTGCCAGCAGCTTAGCCGGGACTAGCCTCGATGAGCAGTTCTTC. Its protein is CASSLAGTSLDEQFF.

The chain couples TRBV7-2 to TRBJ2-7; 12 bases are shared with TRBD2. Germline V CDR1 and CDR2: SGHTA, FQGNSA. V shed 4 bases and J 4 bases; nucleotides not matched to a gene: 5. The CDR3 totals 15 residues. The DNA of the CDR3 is TGTGCCAGCAGCTGGACTAGCGGGGCTTTTTACGAGCAGTACTTC. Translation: CASSWTSGAFYEQYF. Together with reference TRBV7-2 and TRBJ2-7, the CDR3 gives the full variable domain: GAGVSQSPSNKVTEKGKDVELRCDPISGHTALYWYRQSLGQGLEFLIYFQGNSAPDKSGLPSDRFSAERTGGSVSTLTIQRTQQEDSAVYLCASSWTSGAFYEQYFGPGTRLTVT.

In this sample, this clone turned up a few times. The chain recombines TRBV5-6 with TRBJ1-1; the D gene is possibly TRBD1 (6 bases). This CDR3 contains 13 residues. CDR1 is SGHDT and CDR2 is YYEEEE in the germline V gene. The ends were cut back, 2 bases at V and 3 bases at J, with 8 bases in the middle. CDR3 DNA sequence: TGTGCCAGCAGCTTCGGACAGCACACTGAAGCTTTCTTT. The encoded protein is CASSFGQHTEAFF.

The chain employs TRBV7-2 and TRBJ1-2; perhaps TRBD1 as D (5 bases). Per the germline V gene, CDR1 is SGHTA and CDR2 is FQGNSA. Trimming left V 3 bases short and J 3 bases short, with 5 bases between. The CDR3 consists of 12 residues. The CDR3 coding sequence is TGTGCCAGCAGCTTCAGGGACTATGGCTACACCTTC. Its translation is CASSFRDYGYTF.

CDR3 bases: TGCGCCAGCAGCTTGGATACAGGCACCAATGAGCAGTTCTTC. It codes for CASSLDTGTNEQFF. This rearrangement joins TRBV5-1 to TRBJ2-1, with D perhaps matching TRBD1 (5 bases). Trimming removed 0 bases at V and 6 bases at J, with 10 bases between. CDR3 length: 14 amino acids. Germline V CDR1 and CDR2: SGHRS, YFSETQ.

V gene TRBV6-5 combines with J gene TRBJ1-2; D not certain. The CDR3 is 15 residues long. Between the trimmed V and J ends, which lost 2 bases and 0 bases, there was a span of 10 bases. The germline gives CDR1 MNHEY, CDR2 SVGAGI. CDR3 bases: TGTGCCAGCAGTTACGGGCCAGCAGCTAACTATGGCTACACCTTC. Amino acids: CASSYGPAANYGYTF.

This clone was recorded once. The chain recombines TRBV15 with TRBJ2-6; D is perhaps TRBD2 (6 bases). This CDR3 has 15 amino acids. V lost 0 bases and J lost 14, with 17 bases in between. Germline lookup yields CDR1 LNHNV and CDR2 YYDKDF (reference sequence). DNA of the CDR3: TGTGCCACCAGCAGAGATCGGGAGATAGGCCAACTCCTGACTTTC. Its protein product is CATSRDREIGQLLTF.

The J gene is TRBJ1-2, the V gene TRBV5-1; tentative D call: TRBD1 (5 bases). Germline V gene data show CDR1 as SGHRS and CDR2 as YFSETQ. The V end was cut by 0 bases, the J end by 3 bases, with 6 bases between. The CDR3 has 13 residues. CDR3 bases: TGCGCCAGCAGCTTGGCGGGGGACTATGGCTACACCTTC. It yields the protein CASSLAGDYGYTF.

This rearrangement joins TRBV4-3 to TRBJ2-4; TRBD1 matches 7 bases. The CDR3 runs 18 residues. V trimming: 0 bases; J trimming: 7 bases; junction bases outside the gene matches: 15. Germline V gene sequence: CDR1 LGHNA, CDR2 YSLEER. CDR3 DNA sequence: TGCGCCAGCAGCCAAGAGAGGGGACCGAACAGGGGTTGGAACATTCAGTACTTC. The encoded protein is CASSQERGPNRGWNIQYF.

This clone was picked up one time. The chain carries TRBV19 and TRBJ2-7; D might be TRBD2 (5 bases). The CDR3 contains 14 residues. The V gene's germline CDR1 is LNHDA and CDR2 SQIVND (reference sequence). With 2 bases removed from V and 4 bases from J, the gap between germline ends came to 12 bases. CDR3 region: CASSIFGESYEQYF. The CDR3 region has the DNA TGTGCCAGTAGTATATTCGGGGAATCGTACGAGCAGTACTTC.

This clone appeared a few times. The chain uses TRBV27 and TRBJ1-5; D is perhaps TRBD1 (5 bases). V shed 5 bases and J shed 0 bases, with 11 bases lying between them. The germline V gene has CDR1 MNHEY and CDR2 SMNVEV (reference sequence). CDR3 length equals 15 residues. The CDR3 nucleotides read TGTGCCAGCAGTCTTGGGGGGTATAGCAATCAGCCCCAGCATTTT. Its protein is CASSLGGYSNQPQHF.

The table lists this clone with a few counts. The CDR3 coding sequence is TGTGCCATCACCTTAGCGGGAGGGTGGAATGAGCAGTTCTTC. Translated: CAITLAGGWNEQFF. The chain has TRBV21-1 and TRBJ2-1; the table gives TRBD2 as D, unverified against the DNA. TRBV21-1 is a documented pseudogene. The CDR3 is 14 residues long.

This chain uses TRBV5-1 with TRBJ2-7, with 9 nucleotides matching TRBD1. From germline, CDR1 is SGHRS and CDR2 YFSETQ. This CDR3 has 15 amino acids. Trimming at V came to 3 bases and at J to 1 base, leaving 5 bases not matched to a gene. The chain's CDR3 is CASSSTGTGSYEQYF. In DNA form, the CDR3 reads TGCGCCAGCAGCTCCACCGGGACAGGGTCCTACGAGCAGTACTTC.

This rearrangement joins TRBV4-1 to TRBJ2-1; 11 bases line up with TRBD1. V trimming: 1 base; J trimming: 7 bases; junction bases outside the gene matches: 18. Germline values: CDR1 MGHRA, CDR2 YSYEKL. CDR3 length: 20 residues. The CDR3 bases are TGCGCCAGCAGCCAAGGGGGGGTTTGGCGTCGTGGGGACAGGGGGAATGAGCAGTTCTTC. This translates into CASSQGGVWRRGDRGNEQFF.

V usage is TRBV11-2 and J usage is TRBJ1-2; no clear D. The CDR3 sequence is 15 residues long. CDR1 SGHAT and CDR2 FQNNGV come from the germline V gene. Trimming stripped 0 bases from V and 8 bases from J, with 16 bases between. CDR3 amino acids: CASSLDIWALEGYTF. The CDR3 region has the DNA TGTGCCAGCAGCTTAGACATCTGGGCTCTGGAAGGCTACACCTTC.

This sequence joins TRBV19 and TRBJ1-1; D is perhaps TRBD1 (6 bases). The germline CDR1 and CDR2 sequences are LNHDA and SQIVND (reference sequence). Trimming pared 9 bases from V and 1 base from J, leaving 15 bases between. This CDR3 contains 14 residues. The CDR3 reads CASQLRGANTEAFF. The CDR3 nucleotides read TGTGCCAGCCAGCTCCGGGGGGCGAACACTGAAGCTTTCTTT.

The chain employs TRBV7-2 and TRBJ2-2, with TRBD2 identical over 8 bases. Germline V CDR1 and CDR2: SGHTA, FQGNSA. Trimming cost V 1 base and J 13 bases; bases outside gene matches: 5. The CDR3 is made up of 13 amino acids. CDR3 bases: TGTGCCAGCAGCTTAGGCCGGAGCGGGAGGCTGTTTTTT. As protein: CASSLGRSGRLFF.

Here the CDR3 DNA reads TGTGCCAGTAGTCTAGGGGACAGGGGTGAGCAGTTCTTC. Its translation is CASSLGDRGEQFF. The V gene is TRBV19, the J gene TRBJ2-1; 10 nucleotides line up with TRBD1. The CDR3 sequence is 13 residues long. Unmatched junction bases numbered 4, after V lost 5 bases and J lost 9 bases. Germline V CDR1 and CDR2: LNHDA, SQIVND (reference sequence).

This CDR3 reads CASSPGGTALYEQYF. CDR3 nucleotide sequence: TGTGCCAGCAGCCCGGGGGGCACAGCCCTCTACGAGCAGTACTTC. The J gene is TRBJ2-7, the V gene TRBV6-1, with a tentative D call TRBD2 (7 bases). There are 15 residues in the CDR3. Germline CDR1 MNHNS, CDR2 SASEGT. V was pared by 6 bases and J by 3 bases, with 18 bases between.

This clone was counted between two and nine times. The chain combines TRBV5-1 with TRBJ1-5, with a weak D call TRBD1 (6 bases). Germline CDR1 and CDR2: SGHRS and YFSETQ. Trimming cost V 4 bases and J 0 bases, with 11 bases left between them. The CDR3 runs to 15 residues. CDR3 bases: TGCGCCAGCAGCCCGGGGGGCAATAGCAATCAGCCCCAGCATTTT. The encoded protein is CASSPGGNSNQPQHF.

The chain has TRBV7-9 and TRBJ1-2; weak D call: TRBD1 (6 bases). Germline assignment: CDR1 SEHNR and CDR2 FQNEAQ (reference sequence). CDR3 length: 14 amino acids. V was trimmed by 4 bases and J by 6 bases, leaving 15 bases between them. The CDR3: CASSSIQGFDGYTF. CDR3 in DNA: TGTGCCAGCAGCTCAATCCAGGGGTTCGATGGCTACACCTTC.

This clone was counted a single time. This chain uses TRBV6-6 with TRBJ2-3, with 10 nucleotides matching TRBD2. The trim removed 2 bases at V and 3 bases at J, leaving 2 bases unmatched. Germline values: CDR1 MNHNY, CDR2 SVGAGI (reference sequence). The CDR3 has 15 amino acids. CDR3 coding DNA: TGTGCCAGCAGTTACAATAGCGGGGGGACAGATACGCAGTATTTT. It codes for CASSYNSGGTDTQYF.

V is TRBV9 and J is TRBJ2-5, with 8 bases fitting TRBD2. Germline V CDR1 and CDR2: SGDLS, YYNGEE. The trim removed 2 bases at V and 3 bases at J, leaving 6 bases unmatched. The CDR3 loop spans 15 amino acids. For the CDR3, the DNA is TGTGCCAGCAGCGTCCTAGCGGGCTTTGAAGAGACCCAGTACTTC. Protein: CASSVLAGFEETQYF.

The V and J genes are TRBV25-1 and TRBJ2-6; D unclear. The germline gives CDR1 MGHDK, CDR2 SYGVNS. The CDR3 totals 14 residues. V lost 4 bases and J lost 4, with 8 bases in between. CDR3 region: CASSAPGGANVLTF. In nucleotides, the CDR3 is TGTGCCAGCAGTGCCCCTGGCGGGGCCAACGTCCTGACTTTC.

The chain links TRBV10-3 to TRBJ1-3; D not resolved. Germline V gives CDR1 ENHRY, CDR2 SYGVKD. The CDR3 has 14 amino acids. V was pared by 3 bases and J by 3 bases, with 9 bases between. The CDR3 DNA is TGTGCCATCAGTGATTCGGGAGTTGGAAACACCATATATTTT. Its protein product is CAISDSGVGNTIYF.

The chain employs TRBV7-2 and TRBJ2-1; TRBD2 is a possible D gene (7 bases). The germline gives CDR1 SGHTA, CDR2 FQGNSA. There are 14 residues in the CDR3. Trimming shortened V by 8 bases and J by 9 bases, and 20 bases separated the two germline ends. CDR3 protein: CASSRGAGGIEQFF. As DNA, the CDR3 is TGTGCCAGCTCTCGGGGGGCTGGGGGTATTGAGCAGTTCTTC. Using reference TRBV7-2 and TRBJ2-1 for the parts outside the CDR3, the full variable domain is GAGVSQSPSNKVTEKGKDVELRCDPISGHTALYWYRQSLGQGLEFLIYFQGNSAPDKSGLPSDRFSAERTGGSVSTLTIQRTQQEDSAVYLCASSRGAGGIEQFFGPGTRLTVL.

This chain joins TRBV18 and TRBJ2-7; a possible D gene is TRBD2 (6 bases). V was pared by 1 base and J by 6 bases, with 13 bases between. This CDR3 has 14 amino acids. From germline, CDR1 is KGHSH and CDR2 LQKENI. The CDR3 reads CASSPLGQRVEQYF. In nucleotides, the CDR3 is TGTGCCAGCTCACCACTCGGCCAGCGGGTCGAGCAGTACTTC. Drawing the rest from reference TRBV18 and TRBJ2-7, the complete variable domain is NAGVMQNPRHLVRRRGQEARLRCSPMKGHSHVYWYRQLPEEGLKFMVYLQKENIIDESGMPKERFSAEFPKEGPSILRIQQVVRGDSAAYFCASSPLGQRVEQYFGPGTRLTVT.